This T cell receptor (beta chain) is from a study of regulatory T cells in long-lasting Graves disease. This clonotype was counted at least ten times. Its matching antigen is unknown. Germline and junction disagree at one end, which may indicate a read error. Arm-PCR of CDR3 regions with iRepertoire HTBI primers generated TCR beta libraries. The authors' processing: Throughout the samples, researchers identified about 62 TRBV and some 14 TRBJ segments. TCRdb re-called the multiplex PCR reads through MiXCR, storing one row per CDR3 protein. These V and J calls are TCRdb output, not the study's own analysis. The sample lists about 320,000 distinct CDR3 sequences, 15% to 20% seen once, with roughly 35% in the top ten. Study-wide findings and caveats: Small numbers of samples may have cut accuracy.

Described time point: newly diagnosed GD, antithyroid drugs for less than 3 months. PBMC-derived RNA was used for the TCR library. Germline CDR1 SGHAT, CDR2 FQNNGV. CDR3 length: 12 residues. This rearrangement joins TRBV11-2 to TRBJ1-2; D is possibly TRBD1 (6 bases). This clonotype originated in a female donor with Graves disease. The input for sequencing was peripheral blood mononuclear cells (PBMCs), taken at new diagnosis, from a patient treated with antithyroid drugs. Written as DNA, the CDR3 is TGTGCCAGCAGCCCTCCCGGGGGCTGGGGGTCCTTC. Protein sequence: CASSPPGGWGSF.